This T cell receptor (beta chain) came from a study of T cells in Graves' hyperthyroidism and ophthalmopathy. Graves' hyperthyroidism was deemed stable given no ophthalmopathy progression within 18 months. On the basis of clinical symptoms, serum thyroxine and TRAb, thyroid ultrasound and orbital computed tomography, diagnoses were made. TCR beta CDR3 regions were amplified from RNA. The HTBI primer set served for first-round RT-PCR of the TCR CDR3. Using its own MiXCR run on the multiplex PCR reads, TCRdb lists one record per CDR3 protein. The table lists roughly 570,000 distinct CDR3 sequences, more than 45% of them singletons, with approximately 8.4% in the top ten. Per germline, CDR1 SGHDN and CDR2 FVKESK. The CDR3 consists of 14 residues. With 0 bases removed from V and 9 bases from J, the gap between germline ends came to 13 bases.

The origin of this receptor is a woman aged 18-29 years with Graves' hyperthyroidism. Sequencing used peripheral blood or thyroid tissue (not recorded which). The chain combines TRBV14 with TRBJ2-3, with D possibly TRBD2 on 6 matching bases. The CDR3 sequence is CASSQDRRRGTQYF. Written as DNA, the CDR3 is TGTGCCAGCAGCCAAGATCGACGTCGGGGGACGCAGTATTTT.